The clone carrying this T cell receptor beta chain was detected once. As yet, its antigen is unknown. Every donor had one or more pre-ART and two or more post-ART PBMC samples. The germline V and J ends were trimmed by 1 base and 0 bases, with 13 bases remaining between them. The CDR3 has 15 amino acids. Germline assignment: CDR1 GTSNPN and CDR2 SVGIG (reference sequence). An immunoSEQ assay, version v3.0, was performed at survey level. Generated by immunoSEQ multiplex PCR, the TCRdb table keeps only in-frame clones and is missing some. The sample includes 15,000 to 20,000 clones, around 90% seen only once; the top ten take roughly 14%. The data are from a study of long-term antiretroviral therapy in people with HIV. General study points: Pre-ART expanded TRB clones stayed dominant throughout, though often decreasing after ART.

The chain has TRBV30 and TRBJ2-7, with D possibly matching TRBD2 (5 bases). This clonotype originated in a woman aged 25 to 39 with HIV. The sequenced sample was unsorted PBMCs, obtained 2.3 to 2.4 years before starting antiretroviral therapy. CDR3 coding DNA: TGTGCCTGGAGTGGAGGAGGTAAAAGCTCCTACGAGCAGTACTTC. It translates to CAWSGGGKSSYEQYF.